This T cell receptor (beta chain) emerged from a study of cytomegalovirus exposure and HLA in healthy donors. The study, taken as a whole, reports: TCR beta chain V- and J-gene trimming was linked, in a later analysis, to a missense variant in DCLRE1C. It was shown in a later analysis that HLA-associated TCR beta chains were more clonally expanded than other, equally common chains. An apparent linkage of common viral pathogens to several of the most significant clusters emerged in a later analysis.

Germline trimming cut 7 bases from V and 10 bases from J; bases unmatched to any gene: 16. The length of the CDR3 is 15 residues. The germline CDR1 and CDR2 sequences are SGHRS and YFSETQ. The study ran its PCR with 60 Vbeta and 13 Jbeta primers. Clones were sequenced by immunoSEQ multiplex PCR, and TCRdb holds only the in-frame ones, with some missing. Counted here are roughly 120,000 clones, less than 70% occurring once; the ten biggest clones make up 4.5% to 5.5%. Participants comprised healthy donors of bone marrow. Remarks on this clone: The antigen is unknown.

The gene calls are TRBV5-1 and TRBJ1-4, with TRBD1 identical over 7 bases. Source material: PBMCs. This TCR was sampled from a woman aged 65 to 85 in good health and CMV-seropositive. The CDR3: CASRPAGTDTGKLFF. CDR3 bases: TGCGCCAGCCGGCCGGCCGGGACAGATACAGGAAAACTGTTTTTT.